Listed here are 3 T cell receptor beta chains from one sample, sequenced in a study of blood T cell repertoires in COVID-19. The assay was immunoSEQ multiplex PCR, and TCRdb's table has in-frame clones only and misses some. The profile shows 350,000 or so clones, approximately 89% of them singletons. Sequences were obtained from peripheral blood. The origin of the receptors is a woman aged 60-75 years with COVID-19, enrolled during active disease.

This sequence joins TRBV2 and TRBJ2-5, with 9 bases lining up with TRBD2. Germline CDR1 reads SNHLY; CDR2 reads FYNNEI. The ends lost 2 bases at V and 4 bases at J; junction bases unmatched: 5. The length of the CDR3 is 15 residues. CDR3 sequence (DNA): TGTGCCAGCAGTGAATTGGCGGGGGGGGGAGAGACCCAGTACTTC. It specifies CASSELAGGGETQYF. Looking up the rest from reference TRBV2 and TRBJ2-5 gives the full variable domain: EPEVTQTPSHQVTQMGQEVILRCVPISNHLYFYWYRQILGQKVEFLVSFYNNEISEKSEIFDDQFSVERPDGSNFTLKIRSTKLEDSAMYFCASSELAGGGETQYFGPGTRLLVL.

This chain connects TRBV5-4 to TRBJ1-2, with TRBD1 matching over 7 bases. V shed 6 bases, J shed 5 bases, and the junction held 7 bases outside the gene matches. The germline gives CDR1 SGHNT, CDR2 YYREEE (reference sequence). CDR3 length equals 13 residues. The CDR3 coding sequence is TGTGCCAGCACCCAAGGGGGCGCTTATGGCTACACCTTC. Amino acids: CASTQGGAYGYTF.

The rearrangement joins TRBV5-1 to TRBJ2-5, with 7 bases aligning to TRBD1. CDR1 and CDR2 from the germline V gene are SGHRS and YFSETQ. V gave up 6 bases and J gave up 5 bases; unmatched junction bases: 7. There are 13 residues in the CDR3. CDR3 sequence: CASTKQGQETQYF. In DNA, the CDR3 is TGCGCCAGCACGAAACAGGGGCAGGAGACCCAGTACTTC. The complete variable domain, with remaining parts taken from reference TRBV5-1 and TRBJ2-5, reads KAGVTQTPRYLIKTRGQQVTLSCSPISGHRSVSWYQQTPGQGLQFLFEYFSETQRNKGNFPGRFSGRQFSNSRSEMNVSTLELGDSALYLCASTKQGQETQYFGPGTRLLVL.